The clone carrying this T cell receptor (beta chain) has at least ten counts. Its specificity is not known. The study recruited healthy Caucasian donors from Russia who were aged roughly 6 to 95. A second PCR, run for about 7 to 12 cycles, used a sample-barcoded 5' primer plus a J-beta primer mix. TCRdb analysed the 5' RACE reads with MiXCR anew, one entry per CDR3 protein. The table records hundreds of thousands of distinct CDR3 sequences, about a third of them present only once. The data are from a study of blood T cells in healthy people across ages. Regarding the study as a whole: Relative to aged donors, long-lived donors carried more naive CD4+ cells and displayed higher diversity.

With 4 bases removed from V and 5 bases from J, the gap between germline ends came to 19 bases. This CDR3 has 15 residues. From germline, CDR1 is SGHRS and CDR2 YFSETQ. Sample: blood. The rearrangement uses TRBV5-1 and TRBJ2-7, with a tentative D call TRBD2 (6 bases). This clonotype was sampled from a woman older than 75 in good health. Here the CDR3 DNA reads TGCGCCAGCAGCAGAGGGGTGGGGGGTCAAAACGAGCAGTACTTC. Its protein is CASSRGVGGQNEQYF.